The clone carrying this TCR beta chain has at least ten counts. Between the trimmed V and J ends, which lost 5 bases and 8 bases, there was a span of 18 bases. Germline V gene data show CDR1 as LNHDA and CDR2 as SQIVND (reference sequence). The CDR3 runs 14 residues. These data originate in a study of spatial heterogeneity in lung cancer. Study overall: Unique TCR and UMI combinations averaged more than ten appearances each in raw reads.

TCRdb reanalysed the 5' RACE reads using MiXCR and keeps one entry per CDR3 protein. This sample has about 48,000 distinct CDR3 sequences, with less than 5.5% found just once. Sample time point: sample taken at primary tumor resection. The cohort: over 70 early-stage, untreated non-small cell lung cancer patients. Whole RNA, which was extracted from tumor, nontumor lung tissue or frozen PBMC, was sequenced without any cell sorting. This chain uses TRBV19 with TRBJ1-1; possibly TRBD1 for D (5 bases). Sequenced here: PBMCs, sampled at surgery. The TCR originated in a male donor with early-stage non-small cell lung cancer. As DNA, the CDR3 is TGTGCCAGTAGTTACGGGCCACAGGCTTCAGAAGCTTTCTTT. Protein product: CASSYGPQASEAFF.